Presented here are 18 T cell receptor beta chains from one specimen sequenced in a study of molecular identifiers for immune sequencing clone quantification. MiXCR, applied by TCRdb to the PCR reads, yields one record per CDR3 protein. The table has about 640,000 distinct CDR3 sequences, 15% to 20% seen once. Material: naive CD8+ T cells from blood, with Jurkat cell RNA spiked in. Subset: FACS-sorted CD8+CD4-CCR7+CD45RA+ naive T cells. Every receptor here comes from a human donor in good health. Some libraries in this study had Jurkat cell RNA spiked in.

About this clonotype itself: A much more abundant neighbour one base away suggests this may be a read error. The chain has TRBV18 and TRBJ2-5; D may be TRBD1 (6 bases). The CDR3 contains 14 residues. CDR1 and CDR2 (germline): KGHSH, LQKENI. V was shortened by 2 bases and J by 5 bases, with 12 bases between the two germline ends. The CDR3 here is CASSPAQGDETQYF. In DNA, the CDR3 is TGTGCCAGCTCACCAGCACAGGGAGACGAGACCCAGTACTTC.

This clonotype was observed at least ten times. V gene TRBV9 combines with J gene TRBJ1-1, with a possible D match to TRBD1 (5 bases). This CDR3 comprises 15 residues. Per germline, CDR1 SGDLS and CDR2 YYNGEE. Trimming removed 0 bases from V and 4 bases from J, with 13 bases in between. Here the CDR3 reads CASSVASGFGTEAFF. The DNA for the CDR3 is TGTGCCAGCAGCGTAGCTTCAGGGTTTGGCACTGAAGCTTTCTTT.

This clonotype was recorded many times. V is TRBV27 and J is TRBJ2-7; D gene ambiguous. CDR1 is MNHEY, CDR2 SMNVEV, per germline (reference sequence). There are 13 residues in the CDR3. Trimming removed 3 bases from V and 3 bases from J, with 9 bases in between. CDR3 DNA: TGTGCCAGCAGTTTGGGCTTCGGCTACGAGCAGTACTTC. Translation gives CASSLGFGYEQYF.

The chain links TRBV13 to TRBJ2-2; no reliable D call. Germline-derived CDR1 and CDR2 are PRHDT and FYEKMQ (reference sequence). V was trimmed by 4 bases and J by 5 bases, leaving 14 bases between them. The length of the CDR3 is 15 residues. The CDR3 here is CASSYSGVGTGELFF. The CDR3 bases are TGTGCCAGCAGCTATAGTGGTGTGGGTACCGGGGAGCTGTTTTTT.

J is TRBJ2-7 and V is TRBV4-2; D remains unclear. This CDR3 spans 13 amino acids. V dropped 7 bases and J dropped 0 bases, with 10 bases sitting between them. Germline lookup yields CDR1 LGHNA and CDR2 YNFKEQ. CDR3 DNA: TGTGCCAGCAACCATGGCAACTCCTACGAGCAGTACTTC. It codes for CASNHGNSYEQYF.

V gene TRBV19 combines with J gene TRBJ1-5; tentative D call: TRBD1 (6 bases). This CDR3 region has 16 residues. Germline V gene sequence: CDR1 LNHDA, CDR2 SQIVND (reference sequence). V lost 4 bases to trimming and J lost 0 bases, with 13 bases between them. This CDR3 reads CASSKGGVYSNQPQHF. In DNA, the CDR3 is TGTGCCAGTAGTAAAGGGGGGGTCTATAGCAATCAGCCCCAGCATTTT.

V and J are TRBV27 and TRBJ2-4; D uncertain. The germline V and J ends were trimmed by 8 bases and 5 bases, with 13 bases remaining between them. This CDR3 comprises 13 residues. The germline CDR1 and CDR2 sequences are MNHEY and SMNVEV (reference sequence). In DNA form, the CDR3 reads TGTGCCAGCCGATCTAATGCGGAAAACATTCAGTACTTC. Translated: CASRSNAENIQYF.

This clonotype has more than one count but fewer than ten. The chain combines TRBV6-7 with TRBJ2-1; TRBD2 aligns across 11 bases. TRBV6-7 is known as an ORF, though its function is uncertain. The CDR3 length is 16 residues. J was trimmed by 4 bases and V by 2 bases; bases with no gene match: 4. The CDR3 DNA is TGTGCCAGCAGTTACCCGACTAGCGGGAAATACAATGAGCAGTTCTTC. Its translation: CASSYPTSGKYNEQFF.

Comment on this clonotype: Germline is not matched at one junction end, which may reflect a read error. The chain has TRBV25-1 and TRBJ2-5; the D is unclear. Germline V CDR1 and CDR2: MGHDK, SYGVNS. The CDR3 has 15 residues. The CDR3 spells CASGEFFRNQETQYF. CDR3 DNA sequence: TGTGCCAGCGGTGAATTCTTTAGGAATCAAGAGACCCAGTACTTC.

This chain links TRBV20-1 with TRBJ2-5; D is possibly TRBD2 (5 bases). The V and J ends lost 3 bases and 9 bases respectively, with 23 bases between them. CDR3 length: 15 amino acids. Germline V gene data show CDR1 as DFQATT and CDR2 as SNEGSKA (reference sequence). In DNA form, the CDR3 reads TGCAGTGCTAGTATGAAAGAAAGGCCGGAGGAGGCCCAGTACTTC. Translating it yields CSASMKERPEEAQYF.

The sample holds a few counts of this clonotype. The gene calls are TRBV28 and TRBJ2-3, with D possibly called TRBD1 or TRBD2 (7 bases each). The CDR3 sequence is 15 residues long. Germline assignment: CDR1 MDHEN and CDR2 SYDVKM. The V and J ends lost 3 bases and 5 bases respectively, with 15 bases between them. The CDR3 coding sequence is TGTGCCAGCAGTTTTTACAGGGGAGGGTTAGATACGCAGTATTTT. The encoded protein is CASSFYRGGLDTQYF.

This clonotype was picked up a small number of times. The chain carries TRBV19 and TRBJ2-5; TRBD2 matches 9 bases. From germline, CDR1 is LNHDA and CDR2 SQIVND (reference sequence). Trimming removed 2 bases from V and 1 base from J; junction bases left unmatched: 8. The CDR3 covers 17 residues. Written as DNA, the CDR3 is TGTGCCAGTAGTATAAGTTCGCGGGGGGGCAGCCAAGAGACCCAGTACTTC. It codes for CASSISSRGGSQETQYF.

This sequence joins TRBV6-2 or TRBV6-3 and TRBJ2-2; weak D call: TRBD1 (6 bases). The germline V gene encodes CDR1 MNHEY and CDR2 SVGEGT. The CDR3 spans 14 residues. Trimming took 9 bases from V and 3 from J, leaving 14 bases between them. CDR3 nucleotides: TGTGCCAGTGCACCCGGGACACACACCGGGGAGCTGTTTTTT. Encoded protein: CASAPGTHTGELFF.

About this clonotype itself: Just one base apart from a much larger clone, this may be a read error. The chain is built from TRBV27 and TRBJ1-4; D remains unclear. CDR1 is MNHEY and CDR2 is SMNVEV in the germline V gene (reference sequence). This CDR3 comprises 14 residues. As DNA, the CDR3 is TGTGCCAGCAGTTTATCACAGTCTAATGAAAAACTGCTTTTT. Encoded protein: CASSLSQSNEKLLF.

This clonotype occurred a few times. Here the CDR3 reads CAWSASSGNEQFF. DNA of the CDR3: TGTGCCTGGAGCGCTAGTTCTGGCAATGAGCAGTTCTTC. The V and J genes are TRBV30 and TRBJ2-1; D unclear. The CDR3 is made up of 13 amino acids. Deletions cut 3 bases from V and 6 bases from J, with 12 bases between. Germline-derived CDR1 and CDR2 are GTSNPN and SVGIG (reference sequence).

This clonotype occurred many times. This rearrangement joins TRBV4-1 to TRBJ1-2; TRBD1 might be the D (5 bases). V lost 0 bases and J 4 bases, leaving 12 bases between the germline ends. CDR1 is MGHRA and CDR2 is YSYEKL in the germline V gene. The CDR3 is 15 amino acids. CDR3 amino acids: CASSQDGLGAYGYTF. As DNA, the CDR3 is TGCGCCAGCAGCCAAGATGGTTTAGGGGCCTATGGCTACACCTTC.

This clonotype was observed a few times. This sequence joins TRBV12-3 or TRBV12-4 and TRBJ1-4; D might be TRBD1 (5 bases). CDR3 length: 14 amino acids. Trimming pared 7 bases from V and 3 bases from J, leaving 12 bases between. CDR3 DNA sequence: TGTGCCAGCACTCTTCGGGGGGCTAATGAAAAACTGTTTTTT. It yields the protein CASTLRGANEKLFF.

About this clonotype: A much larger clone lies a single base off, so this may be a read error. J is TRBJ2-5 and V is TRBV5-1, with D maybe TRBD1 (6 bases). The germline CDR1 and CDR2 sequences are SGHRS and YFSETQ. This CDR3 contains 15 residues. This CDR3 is CASSFTSGRGEIQYF. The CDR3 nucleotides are TGCGCCAGCAGCTTTACTTCCGGCAGGGGTGAGATCCAGTACTTC.